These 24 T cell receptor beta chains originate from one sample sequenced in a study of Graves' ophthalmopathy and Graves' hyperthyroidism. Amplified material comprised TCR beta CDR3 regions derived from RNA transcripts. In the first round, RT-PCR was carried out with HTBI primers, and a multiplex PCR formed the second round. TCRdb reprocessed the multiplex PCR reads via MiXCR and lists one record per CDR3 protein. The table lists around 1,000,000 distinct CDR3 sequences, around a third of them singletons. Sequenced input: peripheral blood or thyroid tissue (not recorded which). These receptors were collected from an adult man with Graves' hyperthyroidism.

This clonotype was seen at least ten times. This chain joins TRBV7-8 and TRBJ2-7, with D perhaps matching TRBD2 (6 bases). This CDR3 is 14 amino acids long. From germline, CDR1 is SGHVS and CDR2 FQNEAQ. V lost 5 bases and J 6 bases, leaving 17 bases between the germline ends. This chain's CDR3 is CASSPIPQGGEQYF. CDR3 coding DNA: TGTGCCAGCAGCCCCATTCCCCAGGGAGGCGAGCAGTACTTC.

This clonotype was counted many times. The CDR3 is CASSERADVIKTQYF. The CDR3 bases are TGCGCCAGCAGTGAGAGGGCCGACGTGATAAAGACCCAGTACTTC. The chain joins TRBV10-2 to TRBJ2-5; D is undetermined. The CDR3 runs 15 residues. The germline V gene encodes CDR1 WSHSY and CDR2 SAAADI. The V end lost 2 bases, the J end lost 6 bases, and 16 bases lay between the germline ends.

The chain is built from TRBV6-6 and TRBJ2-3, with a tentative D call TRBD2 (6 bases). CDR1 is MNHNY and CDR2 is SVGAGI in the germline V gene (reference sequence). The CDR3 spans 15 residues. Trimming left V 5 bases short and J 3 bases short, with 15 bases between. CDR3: CASSARLESTDTQYF. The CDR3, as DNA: TGTGCCAGCAGTGCCCGACTAGAGTCAACAGATACGCAGTATTTT.

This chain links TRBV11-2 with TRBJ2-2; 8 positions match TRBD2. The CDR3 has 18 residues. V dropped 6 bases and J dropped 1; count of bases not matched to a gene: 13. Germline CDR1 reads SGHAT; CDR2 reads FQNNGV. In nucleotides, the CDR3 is TGTGCCAGCAGTTACCCCCCAAGAGCGGGAGAGAACACCGGGGAGCTGTTTTTT. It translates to CASSYPPRAGENTGELFF.

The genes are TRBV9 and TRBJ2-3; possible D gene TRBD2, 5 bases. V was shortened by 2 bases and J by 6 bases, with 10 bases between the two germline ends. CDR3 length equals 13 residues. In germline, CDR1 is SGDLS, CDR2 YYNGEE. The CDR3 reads CASSVGDGDTQYF. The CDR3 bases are TGTGCCAGCAGCGTGGGAGACGGGGATACGCAGTATTTT.

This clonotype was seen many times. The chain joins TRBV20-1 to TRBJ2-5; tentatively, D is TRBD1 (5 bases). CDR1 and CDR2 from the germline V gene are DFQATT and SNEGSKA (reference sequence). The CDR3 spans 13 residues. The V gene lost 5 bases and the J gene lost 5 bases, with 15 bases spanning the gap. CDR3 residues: CSAGLDRSETQYF. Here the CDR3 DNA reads TGCAGTGCTGGCCTTGACAGATCCGAGACCCAGTACTTC.

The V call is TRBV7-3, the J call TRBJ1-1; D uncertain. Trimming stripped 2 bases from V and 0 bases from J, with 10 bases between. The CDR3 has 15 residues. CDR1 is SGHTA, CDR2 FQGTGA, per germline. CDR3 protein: CASSLSPDMNTEAFF. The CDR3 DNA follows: TGTGCCAGCAGCTTATCCCCAGATATGAACACTGAAGCTTTCTTT.

DNA for the CDR3: TGTGCCAGCACCCCAACCGGGACACGAGGCGAAGGGGAGCTGTTTTTT. It codes for CASTPTGTRGEGELFF. The V and J genes are TRBV5-5 and TRBJ2-2, with a possible D match to TRBD1 (6 bases). Germline V gene sequence: CDR1 SGHKS, CDR2 YYEKEE (reference sequence). The V end lost 6 bases, the J end lost 8 bases, and 23 bases lay between the germline ends. This CDR3 has 16 amino acids.

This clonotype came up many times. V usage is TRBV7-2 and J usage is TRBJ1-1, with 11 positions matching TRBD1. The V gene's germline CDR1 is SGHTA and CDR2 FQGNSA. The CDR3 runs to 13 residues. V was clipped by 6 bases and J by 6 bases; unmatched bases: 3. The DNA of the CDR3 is TGTGCCAGCAGGGGGACAGGGGGACCTGAAGCTTTCTTT. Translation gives CASRGTGGPEAFF.

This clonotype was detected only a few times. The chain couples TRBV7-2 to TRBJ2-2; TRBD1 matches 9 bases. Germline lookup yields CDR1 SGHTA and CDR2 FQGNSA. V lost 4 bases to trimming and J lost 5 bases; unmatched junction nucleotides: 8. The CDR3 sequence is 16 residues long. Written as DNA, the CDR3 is TGTGCCAGCAGCTCGGGGACAGGGCGAGGGACCGGGGAGCTGTTTTTT. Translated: CASSSGTGRGTGELFF.

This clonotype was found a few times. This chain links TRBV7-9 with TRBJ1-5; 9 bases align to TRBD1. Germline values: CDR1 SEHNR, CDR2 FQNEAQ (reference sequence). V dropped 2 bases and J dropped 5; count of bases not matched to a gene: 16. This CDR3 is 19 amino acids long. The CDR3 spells CASSLIPTGQGSGDQPQHF. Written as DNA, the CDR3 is TGTGCCAGCAGCTTAATCCCCACCGGACAGGGGAGTGGGGATCAGCCCCAGCATTTT.

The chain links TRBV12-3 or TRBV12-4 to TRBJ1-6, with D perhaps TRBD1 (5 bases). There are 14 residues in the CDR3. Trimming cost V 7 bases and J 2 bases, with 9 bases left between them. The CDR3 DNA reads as TGTGCCAGCAATGGGGGAGCCTATAATTCACCCCTCCACTTT. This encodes CASNGGAYNSPLHF.

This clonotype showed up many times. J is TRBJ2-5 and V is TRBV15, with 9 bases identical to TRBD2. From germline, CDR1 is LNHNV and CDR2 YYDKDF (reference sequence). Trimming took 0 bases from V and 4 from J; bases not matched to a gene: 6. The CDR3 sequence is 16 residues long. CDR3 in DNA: TGTGCCACCAGCAGAGATAGTCTAGCGGGACCAGAGACCCAGTACTTC. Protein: CATSRDSLAGPETQYF.

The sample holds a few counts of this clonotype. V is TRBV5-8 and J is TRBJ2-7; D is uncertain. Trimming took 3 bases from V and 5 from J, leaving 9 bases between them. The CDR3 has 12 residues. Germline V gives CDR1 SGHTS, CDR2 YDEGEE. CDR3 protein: CASSSLPNEQYF. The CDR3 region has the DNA TGTGCCAGCAGCTCTCTACCCAACGAGCAGTACTTC.

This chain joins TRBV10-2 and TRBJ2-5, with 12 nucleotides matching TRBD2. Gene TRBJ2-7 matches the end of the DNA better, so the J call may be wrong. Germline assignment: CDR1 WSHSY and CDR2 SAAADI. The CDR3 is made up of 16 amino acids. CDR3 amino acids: CASSAGLAGQFYEQYF. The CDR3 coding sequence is TGCGCCAGCAGTGCCGGACTAGCGGGACAGTTCTACGAGCAGTACTTC.

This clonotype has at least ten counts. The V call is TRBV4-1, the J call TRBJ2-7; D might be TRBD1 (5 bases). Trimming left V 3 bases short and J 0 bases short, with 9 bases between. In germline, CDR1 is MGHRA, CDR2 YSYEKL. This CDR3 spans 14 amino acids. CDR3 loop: CASSQTVHSYEQYF. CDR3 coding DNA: TGCGCCAGCAGCCAGACAGTACACTCCTACGAGCAGTACTTC.

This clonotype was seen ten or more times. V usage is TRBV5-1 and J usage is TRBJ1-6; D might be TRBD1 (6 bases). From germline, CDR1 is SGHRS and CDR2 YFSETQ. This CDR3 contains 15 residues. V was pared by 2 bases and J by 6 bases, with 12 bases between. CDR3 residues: CASSFDGQTNSPLHF. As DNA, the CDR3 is TGCGCCAGCAGCTTTGACGGACAGACTAATTCACCCCTCCACTTT.

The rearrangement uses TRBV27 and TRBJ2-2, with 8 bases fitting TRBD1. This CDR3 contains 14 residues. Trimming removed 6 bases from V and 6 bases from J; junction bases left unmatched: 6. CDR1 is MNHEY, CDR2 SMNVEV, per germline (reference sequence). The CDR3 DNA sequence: TGTGCCAGCAGAACAGGACAGGGTGCCGGGGAGCTGTTTTTT. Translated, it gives CASRTGQGAGELFF.

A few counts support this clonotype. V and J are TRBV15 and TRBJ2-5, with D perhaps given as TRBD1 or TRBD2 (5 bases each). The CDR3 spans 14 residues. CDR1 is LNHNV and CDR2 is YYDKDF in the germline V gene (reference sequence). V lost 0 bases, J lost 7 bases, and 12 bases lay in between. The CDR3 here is CATSRDKGRGTQYF. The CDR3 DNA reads TGTGCCACCAGCAGAGATAAGGGACGGGGGACCCAGTACTTC.

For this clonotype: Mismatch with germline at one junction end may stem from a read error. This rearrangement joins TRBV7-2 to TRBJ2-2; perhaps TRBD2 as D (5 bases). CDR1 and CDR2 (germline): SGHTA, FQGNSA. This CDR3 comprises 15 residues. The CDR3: CASSPGLTVTGKLFF. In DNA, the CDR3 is TGTGCCAGCAGCCCCGGTCTTACCGTCACCGGGAAGCTGTTTTTT.

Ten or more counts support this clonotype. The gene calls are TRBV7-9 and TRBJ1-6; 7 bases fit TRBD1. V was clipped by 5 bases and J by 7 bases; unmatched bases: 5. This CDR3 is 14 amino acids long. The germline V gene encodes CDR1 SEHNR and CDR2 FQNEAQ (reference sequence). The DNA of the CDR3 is TGTGCCAGCAGCCTGGGACAGCAAAATTCACCCCTCCACTTT. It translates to CASSLGQQNSPLHF.

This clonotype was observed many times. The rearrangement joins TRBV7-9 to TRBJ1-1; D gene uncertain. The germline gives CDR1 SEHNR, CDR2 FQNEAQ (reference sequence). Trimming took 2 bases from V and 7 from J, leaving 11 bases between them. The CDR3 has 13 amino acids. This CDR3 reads CASSLSGDLEAFF. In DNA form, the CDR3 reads TGTGCCAGCAGCTTATCGGGTGATCTTGAAGCTTTCTTT.

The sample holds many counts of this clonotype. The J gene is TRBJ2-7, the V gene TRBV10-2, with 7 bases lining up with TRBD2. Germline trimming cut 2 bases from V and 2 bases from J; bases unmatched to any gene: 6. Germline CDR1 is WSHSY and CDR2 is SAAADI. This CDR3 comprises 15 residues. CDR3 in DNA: TGCGCCAGCAGTGAGCTGGCTAGCGGTACCTACGAGCAGTACTTC. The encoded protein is CASSELASGTYEQYF.

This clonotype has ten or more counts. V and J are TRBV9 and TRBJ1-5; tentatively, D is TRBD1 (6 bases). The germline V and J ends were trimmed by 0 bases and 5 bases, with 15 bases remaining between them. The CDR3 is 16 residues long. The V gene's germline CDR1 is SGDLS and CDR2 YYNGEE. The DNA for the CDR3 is TGTGCCAGCAGCGTAGGGATCGGACAGCGTGATCAGCCCCAGCATTTT. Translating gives CASSVGIGQRDQPQHF.